The present TCR beta chain was sequenced within a study of CXCR3-negative and CXCR3-positive naive CD8 T cells. This CDR3 is 15 amino acids long. Germline V CDR1 and CDR2: MNHEY, SVGAGI. Sorting was done in triplicate for each CD8+ T cell subset (about 330,000 cells each). In preparing the TRB cDNA libraries, 5' RACE with UMI labels was used. TCRdb derives one entry per CDR3 protein from the 5' RACE reads, leaving out DNA. This table lists 70,000 to 95,000 distinct CDR3 sequences. Study outcomes and limitations: Comparison of naive CXCR3-negative and CXCR3-positive cells revealed similar TRBV-TRBJ usage, while memory cells differed.

Worth noting for this clonotype: Its antigen is unknown.

The rearrangement joins TRBV6-5 to TRBJ2-3; TCRdb gives TRBD1 as the D gene, but with no DNA this cannot be confirmed. Material for sequencing was naive CXCR3- CD8+ T cells from blood. Regarding subset: CD45RO-CCR7+CD27+CD95- naive CD8+ T cells lacking CXCR3 (TNR3-). This TCR derives from a human donor in good health. Some clones in this sample may be carry-over from other donors' samples. The CDR3 sequence is CASRDRGPSTDTQYF.